This TCR beta chain appears in the sequencing data of a study of OX40 agonist ivuxolimab in advanced cancers. Study-level information: While on treatment, patients had intravenous ivuxolimab at 0.01 to 10 mg/kg every 2 weeks. Prior therapy, whether anti-PD-1, anti-PD-L1 or anti-CTLA-4, was allowed, and 30% to 40% had some. The study's findings and limits: Clonal expansion among partial responders at 0.1-3.0 mg/kg ranked near the lowest.

Worth noting for this clone: Its specificity is unknown.

The repertoire was sequenced with immunoSEQ multiplex PCR; TCRdb's copy has only in-frame clones and lacks some. The sample lists tens of thousands of clones, roughly 90% occurring once. CDR3 size: 16 residues. V was clipped by 4 bases and J by 7 bases; unmatched bases: 12. Germline CDR1 and CDR2: SGHKS and YYEKEE (reference sequence). The clonotype was recovered from an adult with an advanced solid tumor such as melanoma, head and neck, liver or kidney cancer. J is TRBJ1-5 and V is TRBV5-5, with TRBD1 identical over 9 bases. This specimen consisted of CD4+ or CD8+ T cells sorted from blood, obtained in a trial of the OX40 agonist ivuxolimab. CDR3 sequence reads: CASSRKTGQGTQPQHF. The CDR3 DNA reads as TGTGCCAGCAGCCGCAAGACTGGACAGGGGACACAGCCCCAGCATTTT.